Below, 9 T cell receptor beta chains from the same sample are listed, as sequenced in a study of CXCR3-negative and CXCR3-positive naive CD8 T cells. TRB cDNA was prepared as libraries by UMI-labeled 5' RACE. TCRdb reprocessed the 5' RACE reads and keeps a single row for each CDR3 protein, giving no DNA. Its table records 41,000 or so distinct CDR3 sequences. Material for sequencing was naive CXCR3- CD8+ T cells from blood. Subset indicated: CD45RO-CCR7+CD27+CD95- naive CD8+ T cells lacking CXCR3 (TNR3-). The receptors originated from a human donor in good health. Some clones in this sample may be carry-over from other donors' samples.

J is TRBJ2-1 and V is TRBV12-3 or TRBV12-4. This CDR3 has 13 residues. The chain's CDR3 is CASTGQFMDEQFF.

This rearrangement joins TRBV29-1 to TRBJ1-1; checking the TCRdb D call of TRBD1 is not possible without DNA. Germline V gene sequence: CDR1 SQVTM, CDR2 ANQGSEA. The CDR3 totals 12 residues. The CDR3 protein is CSVETGITEAFF.

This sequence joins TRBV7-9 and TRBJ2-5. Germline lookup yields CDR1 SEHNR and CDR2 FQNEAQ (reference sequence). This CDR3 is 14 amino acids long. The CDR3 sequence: CASSLVNFQETQYF.

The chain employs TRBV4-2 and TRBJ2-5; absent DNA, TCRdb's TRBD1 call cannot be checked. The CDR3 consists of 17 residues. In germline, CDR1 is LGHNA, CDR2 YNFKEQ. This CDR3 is CASSRVRGHPTEETQYF.

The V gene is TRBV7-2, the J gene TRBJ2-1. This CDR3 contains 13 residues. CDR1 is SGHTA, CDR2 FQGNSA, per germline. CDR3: CASSFLGFNEQFF.

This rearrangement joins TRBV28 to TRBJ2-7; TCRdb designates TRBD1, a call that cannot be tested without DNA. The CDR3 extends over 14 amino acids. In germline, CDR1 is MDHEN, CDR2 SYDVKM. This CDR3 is CASSLEGEVNEQYF.

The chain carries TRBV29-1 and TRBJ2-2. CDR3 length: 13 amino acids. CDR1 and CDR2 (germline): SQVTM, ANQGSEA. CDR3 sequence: CSVEVGNTGELFF.

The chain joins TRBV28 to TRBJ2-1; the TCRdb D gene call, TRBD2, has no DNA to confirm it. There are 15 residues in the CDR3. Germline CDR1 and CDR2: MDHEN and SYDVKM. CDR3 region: CASSLLTRDLNEQFF.

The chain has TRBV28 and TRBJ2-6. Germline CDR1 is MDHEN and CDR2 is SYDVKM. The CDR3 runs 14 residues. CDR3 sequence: CASSPHPGANVLTF.